Listed below are T cell receptor beta chains from one sample, sequenced in a study of blood T cell repertoires in COVID-19. Repertoires were generated with immunoSEQ multiplex PCR, while TCRdb's copy carries only in-frame clones and drops some. The data contain some 250,000 clones, approximately 83% of them seen just once; the ten biggest clones take up 1.5% to 2%. The source material was PBMCs or T cells enriched from blood (not recorded which). The source of these receptors is a woman in her forties or fifties who had recovered from COVID-19. CDR3s include the opening cysteine and the closing phenylalanine or tryptophan. The order of the fields is D gene, V gene, J gene, clone size, CDR3 DNA, CDR3 protein. D genes are given only for firm matches. Expanded clones are given a class, and other clones once, few, many or no size at all.

>TRBD2|TRBV7-7|TRBJ2-7|NA
TGTGCTAGCACCCGTCACGGGGGGAGGGAGTCCTACGAGCAGTACTTC
CASTRHGGRESYEQYF
>TRBD2|TRBV7-9|TRBJ2-1|once
TGTGCCAGCAGCTTAAGGGGAGGGGCATACAATGAGCAGTTCTTC
CASSLRGGAYNEQFF
>NA|TRBV27|TRBJ2-6|NA
TGTGCCAGCAGTTTAGGGGCAGGGCGTTTCGCCGGGGCCAACGTCCTGACTTTC
CASSLGAGRFAGANVLTF
>NA|TRBV28|TRBJ1-6|NA
TGTGCCAGCAGTTTACAGGGGTTTTATAATTCACCCCTCCACTTT
CASSLQGFYNSPLHF
>TRBD2|TRBV7-2|TRBJ2-1|NA
TGTGCCAGCAGACAACCGGGACTAGCGGGAGAATACAATGAGCAGTTCTTC
CASRQPGLAGEYNEQFF
>TRBD1|TRBV28|TRBJ2-7|NA
TGTGCCAGCAGTCTACTGACAGGGCTCAACTACGAGCAGTACTTC
CASSLLTGLNYEQYF
>NA|TRBV2|TRBJ1-6|NA
TGTGCCAGCACCCCCGGGGGGGCTCATTCACCCCTCCACTTT
CASTPGGAHSPLHF
>TRBD1|TRBV9|TRBJ2-5|NA
TGTGCCAGCAGCGAGACAGGGGGAGGGGAGACCCAGTACTTC
CASSETGGGETQYF
>TRBD2|TRBV28|TRBJ2-1|NA
TGTGCCAGCACCCCCCCCGGGAGCGGGAGACACAATGAGCAGTTCTTC
CASTPPGSGRHNEQFF
>NA|TRBV28|TRBJ1-1|NA
TGTGCCAGCAGACCTACAGGGACCGGCACTGAAGCTTTCTTT
CASRPTGTGTEAFF
>TRBD2|TRBV28|TRBJ2-1|NA
TGTGCCAGCAGTTTCCCAGCGGGAGGTTTTGTCTCCTACAATGAGCAGTTCTTC
CASSFPAGGFVSYNEQFF
>TRBD1|TRBV27|TRBJ1-2|once
TGTGCCAGCAGTTGGACAGGGGCGTCCTATGGCTACACCTTC
CASSWTGASYGYTF
>NA|TRBV19|TRBJ1-5|NA
TGTGCCAGTAGTATAGAAGCCCTTAGCAATCAGCCCCAGCATTTT
CASSIEALSNQPQHF
>NA|TRBV7-2|TRBJ1-5|NA
TGTGCCAGCAGCTCACAGGGAAATAGCAATCAGCCCCAGCATTTT
CASSSQGNSNQPQHF
>TRBD1|TRBV5-5|TRBJ2-3|NA
TGTGCCAGCAGCCCTCGGACAGGGGCTAGCACAGATACGCAGTATTTT
CASSPRTGASTDTQYF
>NA|TRBV19|TRBJ1-2|NA
TGTGCCAGTAGTTTCAACGGTTTCTATGGCTACACCTTC
CASSFNGFYGYTF
>TRBD1|TRBV18|TRBJ1-1|NA
TGTGCCAGCTCATCCGTCCAGGGGACAGGGATGAACACTGAAGCTTTCTTT
CASSSVQGTGMNTEAFF
>NA|TRBV27|TRBJ2-6|NA
TGTGCCAGCAGTCTACTATCGGTTGACAGGAACCCCTCTGGGGCCAACGTCCTGACTTTC
CASSLLSVDRNPSGANVLTF
>TRBD1|TRBV5-4|TRBJ2-1|NA
TGTGCCAGCAGCTTGGGACAGGGGGCAGGTGAGCAGTTCTTC
CASSLGQGAGEQFF
>NA|TRBV28|TRBJ1-4|NA
TGTGCCAGCAGTTTGGTGGGGGCCACATTTCTTAATGAAAAACTGTTTTTT
CASSLVGATFLNEKLFF
>NA|TRBV12-5|TRBJ2-2|NA
TGTGCTAGTGGTTTGGTACGAGGCATTAACACCGGGGAGCTGTTTTTT
CASGLVRGINTGELFF
>NA|TRBV28|TRBJ2-5|NA
TGTGCCAGCAGCCTAATAGGGGGGGTGGAGACCCAGTACTTC
CASSLIGGVETQYF
>TRBD1|TRBV18|TRBJ1-2|NA
TGTGCCAGCTCGCCCGGGACAGGGCAGTTTGGCTACACCTTC
CASSPGTGQFGYTF
>TRBD2|TRBV11-3|TRBJ2-5|NA
TGTGCCAGCAGCCTAGCGGGGTGGGAGACCCAGTACTTC
CASSLAGWETQYF
>TRBD2|TRBV5-1|TRBJ2-2|NA
TGCGCCAGCAGCCTGGGACTAGCTACTTCTTCCGGGGAGCTGTTTTTT
CASSLGLATSSGELFF
>NA|TRBV28|TRBJ2-7|NA
TGTGCCAGCAGTTATAAACAGGACTACGAGCAGTACTTC
CASSYKQDYEQYF
>NA|TRBV24-1|TRBJ2-1|NA
TGTGCCACCAGTGATTTCGGGGGCTACAATGAGCAGTTCTTC
CATSDFGGYNEQFF
>TRBD1|TRBV5-5|TRBJ2-1|NA
TGTGCCAGCAGCCGCCTTTGGGACAGGGTAGAATACAATGAGCAGTTCTTC
CASSRLWDRVEYNEQFF
>NA|TRBV9|TRBJ1-6|NA
TGTGCCAGCAGCGTAGAAGGGGCGTTTAATTCACCCCTCCACTTT
CASSVEGAFNSPLHF
>NA|TRBV1|TRBJ2-1|NA
TGCACCAGCAGCCACCATTGTCGGGAGTTGTTCTACAATGAGCAGTTCTTC
CTSSHHCRELFYNEQFF
>TRBD2|TRBV3-1/TRBV3-2|TRBJ2-7|NA
TGTGCCAGCAGCCAAGGCTACGGGACTAGCGGATACTCCTACGAGCAGTACTTC
CASSQGYGTSGYSYEQYF
>TRBD2|TRBV11-1|TRBJ2-1|NA
TGTGCCAGCAGCTTAGTGGCTAGCGGGGGCGGTGAGCAGTTCTTC
CASSLVASGGGEQFF
>TRBD2|TRBV27|TRBJ2-7|NA
TGTGCCAGCAGAACACACCCGGGACTAGCGATCGAGCAGTACTTC
CASRTHPGLAIEQYF
>TRBD2|TRBV19|TRBJ2-1|NA
TGTGCCAGTAACGGACTAGCGGGAGGAATGGGCAATGAGCAGTTCTTC
CASNGLAGGMGNEQFF
>TRBD1|TRBV27|TRBJ2-7|once
TGTGCCAGTTCGGGACAGGGGGGTCGCAACGAGCAGTACTTC
CASSGQGGRNEQYF
>NA|TRBV19|TRBJ1-6|once
TGTGCCAGCTCAGGGTCCCAGTCCTATAATTCACCCCTCCACTTT
CASSGSQSYNSPLHF
>TRBD1|TRBV6-4|TRBJ1-2|few
TGTGCCAGCAGTGACTCGAACAGGGGCCATGGCTACACCTTC
CASSDSNRGHGYTF
>TRBD1|TRBV27|TRBJ1-6|NA
TGTGCCAGCAGTCTCAGGACAGGGACCTATAATTCACCCCTCCACTTT
CASSLRTGTYNSPLHF
>TRBD2|TRBV14|TRBJ2-1|NA
TGTGCCAGCAGCCAAGTGACTAGCGGGGTCCTAAGCTCCTACAATGAGCAGTTCTTC
CASSQVTSGVLSSYNEQFF
>NA|TRBV11-3|TRBJ1-6|once
TGTGCCAGCAGCCGAGGGCGGGATAATTCACCCCTCCACTTT
CASSRGRDNSPLHF
>NA|TRBV7-8|TRBJ2-3|once
TGTGCCAGCAGCTCCCCCCCTACAGATACGCAGTATTTT
CASSSPPTDTQYF
>NA|TRBV28|TRBJ1-1|NA
TGTGCCAGCAGTTTCCAACCGGTAAACACTGAAGCTTTCTTT
CASSFQPVNTEAFF
>TRBD2|TRBV4-1|TRBJ2-1|NA
TGCGCCAGCAGCCGGCTACTAGCGGGAGGGCCGAGCTCCTACAATGAGCAGTTCTTC
CASSRLLAGGPSSYNEQFF
>NA|TRBV6-1|TRBJ1-1|NA
TGTGCCAGCAGTGAAACTGCGGTGGCCGAAGCTTTCTTT
CASSETAVAEAFF
>TRBD1|TRBV7-9|TRBJ1-4|NA
TGTGCCAGCAGCGAGACAGGGGGTCGATACGAAAAACTGTTTTTT
CASSETGGRYEKLFF
>TRBD1|TRBV19|TRBJ2-4|few
TGTGCCAGTAGTAATGGACAGGTAGCCAAAAACATTCAGTACTTC
CASSNGQVAKNIQYF
>TRBD2|TRBV28|TRBJ2-7|once
TGTGCCAGCAGTTCCCCGACTAGCGGGACATACGAGCAGTACTTC
CASSSPTSGTYEQYF
>TRBD1|TRBV19|TRBJ2-7|NA
TGTGCCAGTAGCAGGGGGCTCCTAGGTGCTGGCGAGCAGTACTTC
CASSRGLLGAGEQYF
>NA|TRBV6-2/TRBV6-3|TRBJ2-7|NA
TGTGCCAGCAGTACACTGGACTTAAGCTCCTACGAGCAGTACTTC
CASSTLDLSSYEQYF
>TRBD1|TRBV28|TRBJ2-7|once
TGTGCCAGCAGTCCCCCGGGACAGGGGGCGCGGGAGCAGTACTTC
CASSPPGQGAREQYF
>NA|TRBV19|TRBJ1-5|NA
TGTGCCAGTAGTGTCGGGAGTTGGAATCAGCCCCAGCATTTT
CASSVGSWNQPQHF
>TRBD2|TRBV7-9|TRBJ2-3|few
TGTGCCAGCATCGAGCGGGAGTTGACAGATACGCAGTATTTT
CASIERELTDTQYF
>TRBD1|TRBV28|TRBJ2-2|NA
TGTGCCAGCAGTTACAGGGGGCCGGACACCGGGGAGCTGTTTTTT
CASSYRGPDTGELFF
>TRBD1|TRBV12-3/TRBV12-4|TRBJ1-2|NA
TGTGCCAGCAGTTTGGACAGGAACTATGGCTACACCTTC
CASSLDRNYGYTF
>NA|TRBV3-1/TRBV3-2|TRBJ1-3|once
TGTGCCAGCAGCCAAGTCCGTGGAAACACCATATATTTT
CASSQVRGNTIYF
>NA|TRBV24-1|TRBJ2-2|NA
TGTGCCACCAGTGACAGGACAGTCAACACCGGGGAGCTGTTTTTT
CATSDRTVNTGELFF
>TRBD2|TRBV6-1|TRBJ2-7|NA
TGTGCCAGCAGACCACTAGCGGGAAGGGACGAGCAGTACTTC
CASRPLAGRDEQYF
>NA|TRBV12-3/TRBV12-4|TRBJ1-2|NA
TGTGCCAGCAGTCTAAAGAGGGTCCATGGCTACACCTTC
CASSLKRVHGYTF
>TRBD1|TRBV7-9|TRBJ1-2|NA
TGTGCCAGCAGCTCACAGGAGGGACAGGGGTCTCGCGGCTATGGCTACACCTTC
CASSSQEGQGSRGYGYTF
>NA|TRBV19|TRBJ2-4|NA
TGTGCCAGTAGTGCTGGACAGTTCCGGCGAGCCAAAAACATTCAGTACTTC
CASSAGQFRRAKNIQYF